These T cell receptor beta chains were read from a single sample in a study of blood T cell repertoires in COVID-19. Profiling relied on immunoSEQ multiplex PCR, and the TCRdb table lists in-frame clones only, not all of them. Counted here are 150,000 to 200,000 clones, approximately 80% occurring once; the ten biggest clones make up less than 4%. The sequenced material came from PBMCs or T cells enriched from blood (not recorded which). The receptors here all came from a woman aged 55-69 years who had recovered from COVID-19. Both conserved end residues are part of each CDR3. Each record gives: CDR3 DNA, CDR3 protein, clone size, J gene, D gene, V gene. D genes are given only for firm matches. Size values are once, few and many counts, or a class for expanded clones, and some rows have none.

cdr3_nt: TGTGCCAGCAGCACGGGGGGATTCGATGAAAAACTGTTTTTT
cdr3_aa: CASSTGGFDEKLFF
clone_size: NA
j_call: TRBJ1-4
d_call: NA
v_call: TRBV5-4

cdr3_nt: TGTGCCAGCTCAGCCAGTGTGAACACTGAAGCTTTCTTT
cdr3_aa: CASSASVNTEAFF
clone_size: NA
j_call: TRBJ1-1
d_call: NA
v_call: TRBV18

cdr3_nt: TGTGCCAGCAGCTCCCCCCAGGGCTCGTACGAGCAGTACTTC
cdr3_aa: CASSSPQGSYEQYF
clone_size: NA
j_call: TRBJ2-7
d_call: NA
v_call: TRBV7-2

cdr3_nt: TGTGCCATCAGTGCGCTAGGGGAACGCGAGCAGTACTTC
cdr3_aa: CAISALGEREQYF
clone_size: NA
j_call: TRBJ2-7
d_call: NA
v_call: TRBV10-3

cdr3_nt: TGTGCCAGCAGTCAGACCTACGAGCAGTACTTC
cdr3_aa: CASSQTYEQYF
clone_size: many
j_call: TRBJ2-7
d_call: NA
v_call: TRBV6-5

cdr3_nt: TGTGCCAGCACCGGGACAACCCTTAACACTGAAGCTTTCTTT
cdr3_aa: CASTGTTLNTEAFF
clone_size: NA
j_call: TRBJ1-1
d_call: NA
v_call: TRBV5-6

cdr3_nt: TGTGCCAGCAGCCAAGCGGGGGGCGGCACCGGGGAGCTGTTTTTT
cdr3_aa: CASSQAGGGTGELFF
clone_size: NA
j_call: TRBJ2-2
d_call: NA
v_call: TRBV4-2

cdr3_nt: TGTGCCTGGGCACAGGCAAGGAGTGAATCCCCCTATGGCTACACCTTC
cdr3_aa: CAWAQARSESPYGYTF
clone_size: NA
j_call: TRBJ1-2
d_call: NA
v_call: TRBV30

cdr3_nt: TGCGCCAGCAGCTTTAACTCGCCCCAAGAGACCCAGTACTTC
cdr3_aa: CASSFNSPQETQYF
clone_size: few
j_call: TRBJ2-5
d_call: NA
v_call: TRBV5-1

cdr3_nt: TGCAGTGCTAGCCGGGACAGTCAGTATTTT
cdr3_aa: CSASRDSQYF
clone_size: NA
j_call: TRBJ2-3
d_call: TRBD1
v_call: TRBV20-1